The rows below give T cell receptor beta chains drawn from one sample of a study of blood T cell repertoires in COVID-19. TCRdb's table, derived via immunoSEQ multiplex PCR, lists solely in-frame clones and lacks some. The data contain fewer than 25,000 clones, about nine tenths of them seen just once; the ten biggest clones take up roughly 27%. Material for sequencing was peripheral blood. Receptors were obtained from a human donor with active COVID-19. The donor label of this sample is uncertain. CDR3s include the opening cysteine and the closing phenylalanine or tryptophan. D genes are given only for firm matches. Expanded clones get a size class; other rows say once, few or many, or leave the size out.

clone size: NA
J gene: TRBJ2-5
D gene: NA
V gene: TRBV3-1/TRBV3-2
CDR3 protein: CASSQDSGQETQYF
CDR3 DNA: TGTGCCAGCAGCCAAGATTCAGGTCAAGAGACCCAGTACTTC

clone size: NA
J gene: TRBJ2-7
D gene: NA
V gene: TRBV15
CDR3 protein: CATSRDDTGSLFDEQYF
CDR3 DNA: TGTGCCACCAGCAGAGACGACACAGGGAGTCTATTCGACGAGCAGTACTTC

clone size: NA
J gene: TRBJ2-2
D gene: NA
V gene: TRBV7-3
CDR3 protein: CASSSPNGELFF
CDR3 DNA: TGTGCCAGCAGCTCGCCTAACGGGGAGCTGTTTTTT

clone size: NA
J gene: TRBJ2-1
D gene: TRBD1
V gene: TRBV6-2/TRBV6-3
CDR3 protein: CASSYWGGQGNEQFF
CDR3 DNA: TGTGCCAGCAGTTACTGGGGGGGACAGGGCAATGAGCAGTTCTTC

clone size: NA
J gene: TRBJ1-2
D gene: TRBD1
V gene: TRBV30
CDR3 protein: CAWKGTGGASTF
CDR3 DNA: TGTGCCTGGAAAGGGACAGGTGGGGCAAGCACCTTC

clone size: NA
J gene: TRBJ1-4
D gene: NA
V gene: TRBV18
CDR3 protein: CASSPGEKLFF
CDR3 DNA: TGTGCCAGCTCACCCGGTGAAAAACTGTTTTTT

clone size: NA
J gene: TRBJ1-2
D gene: TRBD1
V gene: TRBV5-1
CDR3 protein: CASSFGTGGAANYGYTF
CDR3 DNA: TGCGCCAGCAGCTTCGGGACAGGGGGCGCCGCTAACTATGGCTACACCTTC

clone size: NA
J gene: TRBJ2-7
D gene: NA
V gene: TRBV6-5
CDR3 protein: CASSLNGGPSYEQYF
CDR3 DNA: TGTGCCAGCAGCCTAAATGGGGGCCCCTCCTACGAGCAGTACTTC

clone size: NA
J gene: TRBJ2-3
D gene: NA
V gene: TRBV7-3
CDR3 protein: CASSARQDTDTQYF
CDR3 DNA: TGTGCCAGCAGCGCCCGACAGGATACGGATACGCAGTATTTT

clone size: NA
J gene: TRBJ2-2
D gene: TRBD2
V gene: TRBV9
CDR3 protein: CASTPGLAGYTGELFF
CDR3 DNA: TGTGCCAGCACCCCAGGACTAGCTGGTTACACCGGGGAGCTGTTTTTT

clone size: NA
J gene: TRBJ2-5
D gene: TRBD1
V gene: TRBV29-1
CDR3 protein: CSEGQTQETQYF
CDR3 DNA: TGCAGCGAGGGACAGACCCAAGAGACCCAGTACTTC

clone size: NA
J gene: TRBJ1-1
D gene: NA
V gene: TRBV2
CDR3 protein: CASTQGFTEAFF
CDR3 DNA: TGTGCCAGCACCCAGGGGTTCACTGAAGCTTTCTTT

clone size: NA
J gene: TRBJ1-1
D gene: TRBD1
V gene: TRBV2
CDR3 protein: CASSQGENTEAFF
CDR3 DNA: TGTGCCAGCTCTCAGGGGGAGAACACTGAAGCTTTCTTT

clone size: NA
J gene: TRBJ1-1
D gene: NA
V gene: TRBV5-5
CDR3 protein: CASTFSATALNTEAFF
CDR3 DNA: TGTGCCAGCACCTTTTCAGCGACAGCTCTGAACACTGAAGCTTTCTTT

clone size: NA
J gene: TRBJ1-2
D gene: NA
V gene: TRBV2
CDR3 protein: CASALQGYGYTF
CDR3 DNA: TGTGCCAGCGCTTTACAGGGTTATGGCTACACCTTC

clone size: NA
J gene: TRBJ1-5
D gene: NA
V gene: TRBV19
CDR3 protein: CASSLQTGMSNQPQHF
CDR3 DNA: TGTGCCAGTAGTCTTCAGACAGGTATGAGCAATCAGCCCCAGCATTTT

clone size: NA
J gene: TRBJ1-1
D gene: NA
V gene: TRBV7-3
CDR3 protein: CASSHLGGDTEAFF
CDR3 DNA: TGTGCCAGCAGCCACCTGGGGGGGGACACTGAAGCTTTCTTT

clone size: NA
J gene: TRBJ2-5
D gene: NA
V gene: TRBV5-1
CDR3 protein: CASSFGRGQETQYF
CDR3 DNA: TGCGCCAGCAGCTTCGGCAGGGGTCAAGAGACCCAGTACTTC

clone size: NA
J gene: TRBJ1-2
D gene: TRBD1
V gene: TRBV5-6
CDR3 protein: CASSFPGTGSHGYTF
CDR3 DNA: TGTGCCAGCAGCTTTCCCGGGACAGGGTCCCATGGCTACACCTTC

clone size: NA
J gene: TRBJ1-1
D gene: NA
V gene: TRBV3-1/TRBV3-2
CDR3 protein: CASKGENAEAFF
CDR3 DNA: TGTGCCAGCAAGGGAGAGAACGCTGAAGCTTTCTTT

clone size: once
J gene: TRBJ2-7
D gene: TRBD2
V gene: TRBV19
CDR3 protein: CASIKGGSGISYEQYF
CDR3 DNA: TGTGCCAGTATTAAGGGGGGTAGCGGGATATCGTACGAGCAGTACTTC

clone size: NA
J gene: TRBJ2-7
D gene: TRBD1
V gene: TRBV6-6
CDR3 protein: CASRISQDRGHEQYF
CDR3 DNA: TGTGCCAGCAGGATAAGCCAAGACAGGGGCCACGAGCAGTACTTC

clone size: NA
J gene: TRBJ1-3
D gene: NA
V gene: TRBV19
CDR3 protein: CASTSESAGNTIYF
CDR3 DNA: TGTGCCAGTACCTCCGAGAGCGCTGGAAACACCATATATTTT

clone size: NA
J gene: TRBJ2-3
D gene: NA
V gene: TRBV24-1
CDR3 protein: CATRGSGYTDTQYF
CDR3 DNA: TGTGCCACCAGGGGGAGCGGATACACAGATACGCAGTATTTT

clone size: NA
J gene: TRBJ2-3
D gene: TRBD1
V gene: TRBV4-3
CDR3 protein: CASSQGGTGTDTQYF
CDR3 DNA: TGCGCCAGCAGCCAGGGGGGGACAGGGACAGATACGCAGTATTTT

clone size: NA
J gene: TRBJ2-7
D gene: TRBD1
V gene: TRBV3-1/TRBV3-2
CDR3 protein: CASSQADRGAYEQYF
CDR3 DNA: TGTGCCAGCAGCCAAGCGGACAGGGGGGCCTACGAGCAGTACTTC

clone size: NA
J gene: TRBJ2-1
D gene: TRBD1
V gene: TRBV5-1
CDR3 protein: CASSGQGTGEQFF
CDR3 DNA: TGCGCCAGCAGTGGACAGGGGACGGGGGAGCAGTTCTTC

clone size: NA
J gene: TRBJ2-3
D gene: TRBD1
V gene: TRBV19
CDR3 protein: CASTSGTGDWLTDTQYF
CDR3 DNA: TGTGCCAGTACGTCCGGGACAGGGGATTGGCTCACAGATACGCAGTATTTT

clone size: NA
J gene: TRBJ2-7
D gene: TRBD1
V gene: TRBV6-5
CDR3 protein: CASSYSVTGTYEQYF
CDR3 DNA: TGTGCCAGCAGTTACTCGGTGACAGGGACCTACGAGCAGTACTTC

clone size: NA
J gene: TRBJ2-6
D gene: NA
V gene: TRBV9
CDR3 protein: CASSVISGSGANVLTF
CDR3 DNA: TGTGCCAGCAGCGTAATTTCAGGGTCAGGGGCCAACGTCCTGACTTTC

clone size: NA
J gene: TRBJ2-2
D gene: NA
V gene: TRBV6-5
CDR3 protein: CAKMARTNTGELFF
CDR3 DNA: TGTGCCAAGATGGCCAGAACGAACACCGGGGAGCTGTTTTTT

clone size: NA
J gene: TRBJ2-3
D gene: TRBD2
V gene: TRBV19
CDR3 protein: CASSPGLAGGDTDTQYF
CDR3 DNA: TGTGCCAGTAGTCCCGGACTAGCGGGGGGGGATACAGATACGCAGTATTTT

clone size: NA
J gene: TRBJ2-4
D gene: NA
V gene: TRBV23-1
CDR3 protein: CAREGGEPIQYF
CDR3 DNA: TGCGCCAGGGAAGGGGGAGAACCCATTCAGTACTTC

clone size: NA
J gene: TRBJ2-7
D gene: TRBD1
V gene: TRBV9
CDR3 protein: CASSTTGGIHEQYF
CDR3 DNA: TGTGCCAGCAGTACGACAGGGGGGATTCACGAGCAGTACTTC

clone size: NA
J gene: TRBJ2-3
D gene: NA
V gene: TRBV18
CDR3 protein: CASSPRQDTDTQYF
CDR3 DNA: TGTGCCAGCTCACCGAGACAGGACACAGATACGCAGTATTTT

clone size: NA
J gene: TRBJ2-1
D gene: TRBD2
V gene: TRBV7-3
CDR3 protein: CASSSGRGGPVNEQFF
CDR3 DNA: TGTGCCAGCAGCTCCGGGAGGGGCGGGCCCGTGAATGAGCAGTTCTTC

clone size: few
J gene: TRBJ2-3
D gene: TRBD2
V gene: TRBV7-2
CDR3 protein: CASRLAEATQYF
CDR3 DNA: TGTGCCAGCAGGCTAGCGGAGGCTACGCAGTATTTT

clone size: NA
J gene: TRBJ2-3
D gene: NA
V gene: TRBV30
CDR3 protein: CAWTQGADTQYF
CDR3 DNA: TGTGCCTGGACACAGGGTGCAGATACGCAGTATTTT

clone size: few
J gene: TRBJ2-7
D gene: TRBD1
V gene: TRBV11-3
CDR3 protein: CASSPPRDRGPRLLGEQYF
CDR3 DNA: TGTGCCAGCAGCCCCCCCCGGGACAGGGGACCGAGACTACTAGGGGAGCAGTACTTC

clone size: NA
J gene: TRBJ2-7
D gene: TRBD1
V gene: TRBV9
CDR3 protein: CASSARDREWGEQYF
CDR3 DNA: TGTGCCAGCAGCGCCCGGGACAGGGAATGGGGCGAGCAGTACTTC

clone size: NA
J gene: TRBJ2-7
D gene: TRBD1
V gene: TRBV10-3
CDR3 protein: CAIGTGINEQYF
CDR3 DNA: TGTGCCATCGGGACAGGGATCAACGAGCAGTACTTC

clone size: NA
J gene: TRBJ1-4
D gene: NA
V gene: TRBV4-3
CDR3 protein: CASSPETRVGEKLFF
CDR3 DNA: TGCGCCAGCAGCCCAGAGACGCGGGTTGGGGAAAAACTGTTTTTT

clone size: NA
J gene: TRBJ1-5
D gene: NA
V gene: TRBV4-2
CDR3 protein: CASSQATIRGGSNQPQHF
CDR3 DNA: TGTGCCAGCAGCCAAGCAACGATTCGGGGAGGGAGCAATCAGCCCCAGCATTTT

clone size: NA
J gene: TRBJ1-4
D gene: NA
V gene: TRBV5-3
CDR3 protein: CARREGTPGELFF
CDR3 DNA: TGTGCCAGAAGAGAAGGGACACCCGGGGAACTGTTTTTT

clone size: NA
J gene: TRBJ1-4
D gene: NA
V gene: TRBV5-6
CDR3 protein: CASSDIREPIMKAFF
CDR3 DNA: TGTGCCAGCAGCGATATCCGGGAGCCTATAATGAAAGCGTTTTTT

clone size: NA
J gene: TRBJ1-2
D gene: TRBD1
V gene: TRBV11-3
CDR3 protein: CASSLDLGQSNYGYTF
CDR3 DNA: TGTGCCAGCAGCTTAGATTTGGGACAGAGTAACTATGGCTACACCTTC

clone size: NA
J gene: TRBJ2-7
D gene: NA
V gene: TRBV18
CDR3 protein: CASSPAGFDEQYF
CDR3 DNA: TGTGCCAGCTCACCCGCAGGGTTTGACGAGCAGTACTTC

clone size: NA
J gene: TRBJ2-3
D gene: TRBD2
V gene: TRBV2
CDR3 protein: CASSSRPTSGDTQYF
CDR3 DNA: TGTGCCAGCAGTTCCCGACCAACTAGCGGAGATACGCAGTATTTT

clone size: NA
J gene: TRBJ2-3
D gene: TRBD2
V gene: TRBV30
CDR3 protein: CAWSSGSGGHDTQYF
CDR3 DNA: TGTGCCTGGAGTTCGGGCAGCGGGGGCCACGATACGCAGTATTTT

clone size: once
J gene: TRBJ2-1
D gene: TRBD2
V gene: TRBV29-1
CDR3 protein: CSASTSGGAQYEQFF
CDR3 DNA: TGCAGCGCCTCGACTAGCGGGGGGGCCCAGTATGAGCAGTTCTTC

clone size: NA
J gene: TRBJ2-2
D gene: NA
V gene: TRBV29-1
CDR3 protein: CSLRTDSGELFF
CDR3 DNA: TGCAGCCTTAGGACAGACTCCGGGGAGCTGTTTTTT

clone size: NA
J gene: TRBJ2-7
D gene: TRBD1
V gene: TRBV11-1
CDR3 protein: CASRWDSLYEQYF
CDR3 DNA: TGTGCCAGCAGGTGGGACAGCCTCTACGAGCAGTACTTC

clone size: NA
J gene: TRBJ2-1
D gene: TRBD2
V gene: TRBV7-3
CDR3 protein: CASSFGTSPYNEQFF
CDR3 DNA: TGTGCCAGCAGCTTTGGGACTAGCCCCTACAATGAGCAGTTCTTC